Listed below are T cell receptor beta chains from one sample, sequenced in a study of blood T cell repertoires in COVID-19. The data were produced by immunoSEQ multiplex PCR, yet TCRdb's version contains in-frame clones alone and is incomplete. This table holds 75,000 to 100,000 clones, over 75% found once. Sequenced input: peripheral blood. Receptors originate from a human donor in a cohort sampled during active COVID-19. CDR3s include the opening cysteine and the closing phenylalanine or tryptophan. A D gene is named only where the DNA matches it firmly. The listing skips clone size in some rows; elsewhere it reads once, few, many or a size class.

d_call	clone_size	j_call	v_call	cdr3_nt	cdr3_aa
TRBD1	few	TRBJ2-7	TRBV18	TGTGCCAGCTCACCCAGACAGGGTTCATGGGGCGAGCAGTACTTC	CASSPRQGSWGEQYF
NA	NA	TRBJ2-5	TRBV4-1	TGCGCCAGCAGCCTGACTAGTGCTTCAGAGACCCAGTACTTC	CASSLTSASETQYF
NA	NA	TRBJ2-1	TRBV21-1	TGTGCCAGACAAGGGCGGGCAAGCTCCTACAATGAGCAGTTCTTC	CARQGRASSYNEQFF
NA	NA	TRBJ2-2	TRBV6-6	TGTGCCAGCAGTTACGTTCGGGAGACCGGGGAGCTGTTTTTT	CASSYVRETGELFF
TRBD2	NA	TRBJ2-3	TRBV5-6	TGTGCCAGCAGCTTGGGGACTAGCCGTTCTGGCACAGATACGCAGTATTTT	CASSLGTSRSGTDTQYF
NA	NA	TRBJ1-6	TRBV28	TGTGCCAGCAGTTTTGCGGTGCCAGGGGCCATTAATAATTCACCCCTCCACTTT	CASSFAVPGAINNSPLHF
TRBD2	NA	TRBJ2-1	TRBV7-9	TGTGCCAGCCGCCCCACTAGCGGGCGAGGGAGCTCCTACAATGAGCAGTTCTTC	CASRPTSGRGSSYNEQFF
TRBD1	NA	TRBJ1-1	TRBV12-3/TRBV12-4	TGTGCCAGCAGTTTCGACAGGGTCACTGAAGCTTTCTTT	CASSFDRVTEAFF
NA	NA	TRBJ2-1	TRBV19	TGTGCCAGTAGTATAGGGGGGGAGACTGCCTACAATGAGCAGTTCTTC	CASSIGGETAYNEQFF
NA	NA	TRBJ2-5	TRBV5-5	TGTGCCAGCAGCTACGCTTCCGGGACTTCACAAGAGACCCAGTACTTC	CASSYASGTSQETQYF
TRBD1	NA	TRBJ1-2	TRBV28	TGTGCCAGTGACCCGGGACAGGGGGCGAAGACCTTC	CASDPGQGAKTF
NA	few	TRBJ2-7	TRBV7-3	TGTGCCAGCAGCCCCTTCACAGGGCCCTCCTACGAGCAGTACTTC	CASSPFTGPSYEQYF
NA	NA	TRBJ1-3	TRBV3-1/TRBV3-2	TGTGCCAGCAGCCAGAGTGGAAACACCATATATTTT	CASSQSGNTIYF
TRBD2	NA	TRBJ2-5	TRBV9	TGTGCCAGCAGCCTCCGCTCGGGACTAGCGGGAGGAGACCAAGAGACCCAGTACTTC	CASSLRSGLAGGDQETQYF
NA	NA	TRBJ2-5	TRBV29-1	TGCAGCGCCTGGAGGGACTTCCAAGAGACCCAGTACTTC	CSAWRDFQETQYF
NA	NA	TRBJ2-6	TRBV6-4	TGTGCCAGCAGCTCTGAGAAATCTGGGGCCAACGTCCTGACTTTC	CASSSEKSGANVLTF
NA	NA	TRBJ1-2	TRBV4-1	TGCGCCAGCAGCCAAGCCCCCAACAGGGACTATGGCTACACCTTC	CASSQAPNRDYGYTF
TRBD1	NA	TRBJ1-1	TRBV19	TGTGCCAGCACAGGGGTAAACACTGAAGCTTTCTTT	CASTGVNTEAFF
NA	NA	TRBJ2-7	TRBV6-6	TGTGCCAGCAGTTACCCCACCGGGACTGGGAACTACGAGCAGTACTTC	CASSYPTGTGNYEQYF
NA	few	TRBJ1-1	TRBV10-3	TGTGCCATACATGGCTCGAACACTGAAGCTTTCTTT	CAIHGSNTEAFF
NA	few	TRBJ1-2	TRBV28	TGTGCCAGCACCGCAGGGCGGAACTATGGCTACACCTTC	CASTAGRNYGYTF
TRBD1	NA	TRBJ2-2	TRBV4-1	TGCGCCAGCAGCCGAGCCCCGGGGGGGACAGGGGGCCGGTGGGGCGGGGAGCTGTTTTTT	CASSRAPGGTGGRWGGELFF
TRBD2	NA	TRBJ2-1	TRBV9	TGTGCCAGCAGCGGTCCGGGACTAGCGGTTAATGAGCAGTTCTTC	CASSGPGLAVNEQFF
TRBD2	NA	TRBJ2-1	TRBV9	TGTGCCAGCAGTTTAGCGGGAGATGGGGATGAGCAGTTCTTC	CASSLAGDGDEQFF
NA	NA	TRBJ2-7	TRBV28	TGTGCCAGCACGTACAGGGTAACCTACGAGCAGTACTTC	CASTYRVTYEQYF
TRBD1	NA	TRBJ2-5	TRBV7-9	TGTGCCAGCAGCTCACAGGGGATCCAACAGACCCAGTACTTC	CASSSQGIQQTQYF
TRBD2	NA	TRBJ2-1	TRBV5-4	TGTGCCAGCATCCCCCGGGGGCTAGCGGGAGGGCCACGGGCCACTGAGCAGTTCTTC	CASIPRGLAGGPRATEQFF
TRBD1	NA	TRBJ1-4	TRBV5-1	TGCGCCAGCAGCTTGGTCTCGCCAGGGGGGGAAAAACTGTTTTTT	CASSLVSPGGEKLFF
NA	NA	TRBJ2-3	TRBV19	TGTGCCAGTAGTAGGAGCCGCACAGATACGCAGTATTTT	CASSRSRTDTQYF
TRBD1	NA	TRBJ1-2	TRBV6-5	TGTGCCAGCAGCTCAACAGGGGTTGTACTCTACACCTTC	CASSSTGVVLYTF
NA	NA	TRBJ2-7	TRBV27	TGTGCCAGCAGTTTACCCCCAGAGCAGTACTTC	CASSLPPEQYF
TRBD1	NA	TRBJ2-1	TRBV5-4	TGTGCCAGCAGCTTGGCGGGGATCGGGACAGTGCTCAATGAGCAGTTCTTC	CASSLAGIGTVLNEQFF
TRBD2	NA	TRBJ2-5	TRBV15	TGTGCCACCAGCAGAGATCTAGCGGGAAGCCAAGAGACCCAGTACTTC	CATSRDLAGSQETQYF
NA	once	TRBJ1-1	TRBV9	TGTGCCAGCAGCCCCCATGGGGGAGGAAACACTGAAGCTTTCTTT	CASSPHGGGNTEAFF
NA	NA	TRBJ1-5	TRBV11-2	TGTGCCAGCAGCTTAGACCATAGCAATCAGCCCCAGCATTTT	CASSLDHSNQPQHF
NA	NA	TRBJ1-1	TRBV28	TGTGCCAGCAGCCCTCCCCGGGGGAACACTGAAGCTTTCTTT	CASSPPRGNTEAFF
NA	NA	TRBJ1-5	TRBV5-8	TGTGCCAGCAGCCACAGGCCGACAGGACCTAATCAGCCCCAGCATTTT	CASSHRPTGPNQPQHF
TRBD1	NA	TRBJ2-7	TRBV9	TGTGCCAGCAGCCCCTCCGGGACAGCTGCCTACGAGCAGTACTTC	CASSPSGTAAYEQYF
TRBD1	NA	TRBJ2-2	TRBV5-1	TGCGCCAGCAGCCGATGGGGGACAGGCAACACCGGGGAGCTGTTTTTT	CASSRWGTGNTGELFF
NA	few	TRBJ1-3	TRBV7-2	TGTGCCAGCAGCCCCCGGGGGTATACCATATATTTT	CASSPRGYTIYF
TRBD1	NA	TRBJ1-2	TRBV5-1	TGCGCCAGCAGCGCGGGGGCGGGACAGGGGGCTTGGAATGGCTACACCTTC	CASSAGAGQGAWNGYTF
NA	NA	TRBJ2-7	TRBV10-3	TGTGCCATCAGTGAGTCAGTTTCTGTGAGCAGGATCGAGCAGTACTTC	CAISESVSVSRIEQYF
TRBD1	NA	TRBJ1-3	TRBV15	TGTGCCACCAGGGGAGGACAGGGTACCAACTCTGGAAACACCATATATTTT	CATRGGQGTNSGNTIYF
TRBD1	NA	TRBJ2-1	TRBV25-1	TGTGCCAGCAGGAGCCACGGGACAGGGACGAATGAGCAGTTCTTC	CASRSHGTGTNEQFF
NA	NA	TRBJ1-4	TRBV5-1	TGCGCCAGCAGCTTACCGACAGGCGCCACTAATGAAAAACTGTTTTTT	CASSLPTGATNEKLFF
NA	few	TRBJ1-6	TRBV11-2	TGTGCCAGCAGCTTAACTTTCGGGACCTATAATTCACCCCTCCACTTT	CASSLTFGTYNSPLHF
TRBD1	NA	TRBJ1-5	TRBV7-2	TGTGCCAGCAGCCCGATGGGACAGTCAAATCAGCCCCAGCATTTT	CASSPMGQSNQPQHF
TRBD1	NA	TRBJ1-1	TRBV6-5	TGTGCCAGCAGTTACTCGGGGAAGGGGGCTACTGAAGCTTTCTTT	CASSYSGKGATEAFF
TRBD1	NA	TRBJ2-7	TRBV7-3	TGTGCCAGCAGCCAGGGGGCCCGCGAATACGAGCAGTACTTC	CASSQGAREYEQYF
NA	NA	TRBJ1-2	TRBV5-8	TGTGCCAGCAGCTGGGACTTTTCGGACTATGGCTACACCTTC	CASSWDFSDYGYTF